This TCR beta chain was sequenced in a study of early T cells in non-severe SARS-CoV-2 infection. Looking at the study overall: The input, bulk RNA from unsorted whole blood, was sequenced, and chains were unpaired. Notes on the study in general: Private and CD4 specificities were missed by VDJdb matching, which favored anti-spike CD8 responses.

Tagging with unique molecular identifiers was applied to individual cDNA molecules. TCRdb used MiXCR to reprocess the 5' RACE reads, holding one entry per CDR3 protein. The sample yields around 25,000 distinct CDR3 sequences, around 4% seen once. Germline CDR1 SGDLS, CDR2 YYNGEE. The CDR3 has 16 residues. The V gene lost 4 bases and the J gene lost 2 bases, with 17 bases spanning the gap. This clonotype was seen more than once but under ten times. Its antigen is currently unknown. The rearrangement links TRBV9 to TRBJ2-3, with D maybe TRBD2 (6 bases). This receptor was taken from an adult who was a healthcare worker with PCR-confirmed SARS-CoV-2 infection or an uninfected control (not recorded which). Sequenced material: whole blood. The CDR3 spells CASSPLSGGPTDTQYF. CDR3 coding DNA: TGTGCCAGCAGCCCCCTCAGCGGAGGGCCCACAGATACGCAGTATTTT.